This T cell receptor beta chain was found in a study of cytomegalovirus exposure and HLA in healthy donors. Study overall: Earlier findings included 117 million unique TCR beta sequences obtained from 150 million to 200 million T cells.

The CDR3 is 12 amino acids. V was pared by 6 bases and J by 4 bases, with 10 bases between. Germline CDR1 is SGHDT and CDR2 is YYEEEE. PCR amplification relied on 60 Vbeta primers (plus 13 Jbeta primers). Generated by immunoSEQ multiplex PCR, the TCRdb table keeps only in-frame clones and is missing some. The sample consists of tens of thousands of clones, about 73% of them appearing once. Remarks on this clone: Its antigen is still unknown.

Study-level points and caveats: Common viral pathogens were later found to be apparently linked to several of the most significant clusters.

Sequencing input: PBMCs. This rearrangement joins TRBV5-6 to TRBJ1-2; D is unclear. The sequence was obtained from a woman between 50 and 59 years old in good health and CMV-seropositive. CDR3 bases: TGTGCCAGCAATCGGGTGAGCTATGGCTACACCTTC. This translates into CASNRVSYGYTF.